One sample yielded the 18 T cell receptor beta chains listed below, sequenced in a study of T cell responses to AZD1222 COVID-19 vaccine. This table comes from immunoSEQ multiplex PCR, and its TCRdb copy is limited to in-frame clones, with some not included. This sample has around 140,000 clones, with 80% to 95% found just once. This material consisted of peripheral blood, taken on day 0 of AZD1222 vaccination. These TCRs come from an adult in good health.

The V call is TRBV12-3 or TRBV12-4, the J call TRBJ1-1, with 9 bases that match TRBD1. Trimming removed 7 bases from V and 11 bases from J; junction bases left unmatched: 8. This CDR3 comprises 12 residues. The CDR3 here is CASTKTGGAAFF. The CDR3 DNA follows: TGTGCCAGCACCAAAACAGGGGGCGCGGCTTTCTTT.

The rearrangement uses TRBV15 and TRBJ2-7; the D gene is possibly TRBD1 (6 bases). Germline lookup yields CDR1 LNHNV and CDR2 YYDKDF (reference sequence). Trimming pared 5 bases from V and 5 bases from J, leaving 19 bases between. The CDR3 contains 15 residues. CDR3 amino acids: CATSLRSGAGHEQYF. The CDR3 DNA is TGTGCCACCAGCCTCCGTTCAGGGGCCGGCCACGAGCAGTACTTC.

Concerning this clone: At the DNA level, this CDR3 is encoded by other sequences in the same sample as well. The chain links TRBV3-1 (or the pseudogene TRBV3-2) to TRBJ2-1; D is unresolved. The CDR3 totals 12 residues. Germline V gene sequence: CDR1 LGHDT, CDR2 YNNKEL (reference sequence). The ends were cut back, 1 base at V and 7 bases at J, with 5 bases in the middle. In DNA form, the CDR3 reads TGTGCCAGCAGCCAAGGGGTGAATGAGCAGTTCTTC. Its translation: CASSQGVNEQFF.

The chain links TRBV6-5 to TRBJ1-1; 10 nucleotides line up with TRBD1. V lost 6 bases to trimming and J lost 1 base; unmatched junction nucleotides: 2. Germline values: CDR1 MNHEY, CDR2 SVGAGI. The CDR3 consists of 14 residues. CDR3 nucleotide sequence: TGTGCCAGCAGGGGACAGGGGACGAACACTGAAGCTTTCTTT. This gives the protein CASRGQGTNTEAFF.

This rearrangement joins TRBV18 to TRBJ1-1; D not certain. V lost 2 bases to trimming and J lost 0 bases, with 7 bases between them. CDR1 is KGHSH and CDR2 is LQKENI in the germline V gene. The CDR3 consists of 14 residues. Here the CDR3 DNA reads TGTGCCAGCTCACCATTAGGAATGAACACTGAAGCTTTCTTT. It translates to CASSPLGMNTEAFF.

The genes are TRBV6-5 and TRBJ1-2; no clear D gene. The germline CDR1 and CDR2 sequences are MNHEY and SVGAGI. V was clipped by 6 bases and J by 6 bases, with 11 bases between them. This CDR3 has 12 residues. CDR3 nucleotides: TGTGCCAGCAGCTCGGAGGTCGATGGCTACACCTTC. Amino acids: CASSSEVDGYTF.

The J gene is TRBJ2-5, the V gene TRBV2; TRBD2 matches 13 bases. After removal of 4 bases from V and 2 bases from J, the junction contained 1 base not matched to a gene. Germline V gene data show CDR1 as SNHLY and CDR2 as FYNNEI. This CDR3 contains 15 residues. The CDR3 DNA reads as TGTGCCAGCAGTGGGACTAGCGGGAGACAAGAGACCCAGTACTTC. Its translation: CASSGTSGRQETQYF.

The rearrangement links TRBV18 to TRBJ1-1; D gene uncertain. Trimming left V 3 bases short and J 0 bases short, with 11 bases between. The germline gives CDR1 KGHSH, CDR2 LQKENI. This CDR3 spans 15 amino acids. CDR3 coding DNA: TGTGCCAGCTCACCGGACGGTTTCATGAACACTGAAGCTTTCTTT. It is translated as CASSPDGFMNTEAFF.

The chain links TRBV3-1 (or the pseudogene TRBV3-2) to TRBJ1-2; D call uncertain. From germline, CDR1 is LGHDT and CDR2 YNNKEL (reference sequence). Trimming cost V 4 bases and J 4 bases, with 16 bases left between them. The CDR3 extends over 15 amino acids. CDR3 amino acids: CASSPSRNSGYGYTF. The CDR3 DNA is TGTGCCAGCAGCCCCAGTCGGAATAGCGGCTATGGCTACACCTTC.

This clone was found a few times. The chain combines TRBV6-6 with TRBJ2-7; perhaps TRBD1 as D (6 bases). Germline CDR1 reads MNHNY; CDR2 reads SVGAGI (reference sequence). This CDR3 is built from 16 residues. V lost 2 bases and J lost 4, with 18 bases in between. Written as DNA, the CDR3 is TGTGCCAGCAGTTACGGATGGGGCAGGGGAGCATACGAGCAGTACTTC. Amino acids: CASSYGWGRGAYEQYF.

V usage is TRBV5-1 and J usage is TRBJ1-6, with D possibly being TRBD1 (6 bases). Germline V gene lookup returns CDR1 SGHRS and CDR2 YFSETQ. Trimming removed 2 bases at V and 7 bases at J, with 7 bases between. The CDR3 consists of 13 residues. In nucleotides, the CDR3 is TGCGCCAGCAGCTTCGGACAGAATTCACCCCTCCACTTT. As protein: CASSFGQNSPLHF.

The chain couples TRBV7-9 to TRBJ2-5, with TRBD1 identical over 10 bases. From germline, CDR1 is SEHNR and CDR2 FQNEAQ (reference sequence). The CDR3 is 15 residues long. The V gene end was trimmed by 5 bases and the J gene end by 5 bases; junction bases not matched to a gene: 8. CDR3 amino acids: CASSLWDRGWETQYF. Written as DNA, the CDR3 is TGTGCCAGCAGCCTGTGGGACAGGGGTTGGGAGACCCAGTACTTC.

The V and J genes are TRBV7-8 and TRBJ2-7, with a tentative D call TRBD2 (5 bases). From germline, CDR1 is SGHVS and CDR2 FQNEAQ. V lost 1 base and J 3 bases, leaving 16 bases between the germline ends. CDR3 length equals 16 residues. CDR3 nucleotide sequence: TGTGCCAGCAGCTTAGGGCTCGCGGGCGAAAGCTACGAGCAGTACTTC. This translates into CASSLGLAGESYEQYF.

This clone came up a few times. V usage is TRBV19 and J usage is TRBJ2-7; D is perhaps TRBD2 (7 bases). Germline V gene lookup returns CDR1 LNHDA and CDR2 SQIVND (reference sequence). V lost 6 bases and J lost 7, with 16 bases in between. The CDR3 contains 13 residues. The CDR3 loop reads CASSPLQGGEQYF. In nucleotides, the CDR3 is TGTGCCAGTAGCCCATTACAGGGAGGGGAGCAGTACTTC.

V gene TRBV19 combines with J gene TRBJ2-2; D uncertain. Per germline, CDR1 LNHDA and CDR2 SQIVND (reference sequence). This CDR3 is 13 amino acids long. Trimming took off 1 base at V and 4 bases at J, with 4 bases between the two ends. The CDR3 sequence is CASSIGTTGELFF. CDR3 nucleotide sequence: TGTGCCAGTAGTATAGGGACCACCGGGGAGCTGTTTTTT.

J is TRBJ2-7 and V is TRBV6-5; D is ambiguous. Germline loops: CDR1 MNHEY, CDR2 SVGAGI. The germline V and J ends were trimmed by 6 bases and 4 bases, with 16 bases remaining between them. CDR3 size: 14 residues. In DNA, the CDR3 is TGTGCCAGCAGGGCCTGGGGTCCCGCTTACGAGCAGTACTTC. It yields the protein CASRAWGPAYEQYF.

The chain couples TRBV6-5 to TRBJ2-7; no definite D call. V dropped 0 bases and J dropped 1 base, with 10 bases sitting between them. Germline V gene sequence: CDR1 MNHEY, CDR2 SVGAGI. The length of the CDR3 is 15 residues. CDR3 in DNA: TGTGCCAGCAGTTACTCCCTCGATTCATCCTACGAGCAGTACTTC. As protein: CASSYSLDSSYEQYF.

This chain links TRBV27 with TRBJ2-6, with D tentatively TRBD1 or TRBD2 (5 bases each). The CDR3 runs 14 residues. Germline V gene lookup returns CDR1 MNHEY and CDR2 SMNVEV (reference sequence). V shed 6 bases and J shed 0 bases, with 6 bases lying between them. The CDR3 loop is CASRGVSGANVLTF. In nucleotides, the CDR3 is TGTGCCAGCAGGGGGGTCTCTGGGGCCAACGTCCTGACTTTC.